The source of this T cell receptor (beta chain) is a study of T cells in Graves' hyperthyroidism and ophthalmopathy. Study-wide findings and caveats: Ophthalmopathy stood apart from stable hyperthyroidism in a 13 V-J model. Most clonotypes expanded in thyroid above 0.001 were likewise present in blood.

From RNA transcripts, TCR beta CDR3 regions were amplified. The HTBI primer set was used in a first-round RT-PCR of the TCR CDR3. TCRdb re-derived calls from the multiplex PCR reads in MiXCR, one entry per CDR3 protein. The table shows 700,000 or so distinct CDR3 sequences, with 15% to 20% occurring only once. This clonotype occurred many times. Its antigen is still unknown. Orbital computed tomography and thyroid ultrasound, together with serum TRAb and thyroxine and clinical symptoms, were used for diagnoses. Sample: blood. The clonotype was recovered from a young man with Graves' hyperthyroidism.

The CDR3 loop is CASKARSNQPQHF. DNA for the CDR3: TGTGCCAGCAAGGCACGGAGCAATCAGCCCCAGCATTTT. V and J are TRBV6-1 and TRBJ1-5, with D unresolved. The germline gives CDR1 MNHNS, CDR2 SASEGT. Trimming removed 7 bases from V and 1 base from J, with 8 bases in between. The CDR3 totals 13 residues.